A single sample is the source of the 2 T cell receptor beta chains below, sequenced in a study of blood T cell repertoires in COVID-19. Measured with immunoSEQ multiplex PCR; TCRdb has only the in-frame clones, and not every one. Of 250,000 to 350,000 clones listed, 70% to 90% were seen once; the top ten hold less than 6%. Sequencing was carried out using PBMCs or T cells enriched from blood (not recorded which). These receptors were obtained from a woman aged 25-40 years who had recovered from COVID-19.

The J gene is TRBJ2-7, the V gene TRBV6-5; 9 bases match TRBD2. Germline V lookup: CDR1 MNHEY, CDR2 SVGAGI. The trim removed 9 bases at V and 4 bases at J, leaving 10 bases unmatched. The CDR3 runs 14 residues. This CDR3 is CASEPGTSIYEQYF. The CDR3 nucleotides are TGTGCCAGTGAACCCGGGACTAGCATATACGAGCAGTACTTC.

This clone has more than one count but fewer than ten. The rearrangement links TRBV5-4 to TRBJ1-2, with TRBD1 matching 11 bases. Germline V gene sequence: CDR1 SGHNT, CDR2 YYREEE (reference sequence). The CDR3 runs to 15 residues. V shed 4 bases, J shed 4 bases, and the junction held 6 bases outside the gene matches. CDR3 bases: TGTGCCAGCAGCCAAACCGGGACAGGGGGCTATGGCTACACCTTC. This gives the protein CASSQTGTGGYGYTF.